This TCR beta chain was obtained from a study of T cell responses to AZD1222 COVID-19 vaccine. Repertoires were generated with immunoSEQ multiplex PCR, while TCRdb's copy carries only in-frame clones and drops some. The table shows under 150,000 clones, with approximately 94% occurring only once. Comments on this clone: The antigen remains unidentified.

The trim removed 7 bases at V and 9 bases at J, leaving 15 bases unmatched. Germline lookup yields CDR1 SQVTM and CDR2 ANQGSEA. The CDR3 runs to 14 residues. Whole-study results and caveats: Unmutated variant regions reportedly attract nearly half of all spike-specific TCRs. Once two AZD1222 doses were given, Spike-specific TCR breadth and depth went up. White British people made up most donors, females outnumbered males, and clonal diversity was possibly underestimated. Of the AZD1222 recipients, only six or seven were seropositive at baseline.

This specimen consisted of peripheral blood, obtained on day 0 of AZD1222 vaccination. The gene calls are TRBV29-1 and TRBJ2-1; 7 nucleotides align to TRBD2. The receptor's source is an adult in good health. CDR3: CSASRGLGISEQFF. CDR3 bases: TGCAGCGCTAGTAGAGGACTAGGCATTTCTGAGCAGTTCTTC.